This T cell receptor beta chain was identified during a study of shared clonotypes between healthy human individuals. The germline V gene encodes CDR1 SGHRS and CDR2 YFSETQ. The CDR3 has 13 amino acids. The ends lost 4 bases at V and 14 bases at J; junction bases unmatched: 12. Only in-frame clones appear in the TCRdb table, and some are missing; sequencing was by immunoSEQ multiplex PCR. The data show about 380,000 clones, with 95% to 97% seen just once and 0.25% to 0.35% held by the top ten. The rearrangement uses TRBV5-1 and TRBJ2-1; 7 bases map to TRBD2. This TCR came from a young man in good health. Sequencing was done on a sample of memory CD8+ T cells sorted from blood. As for subset: CD45RO+ cells pooled with CCR7-negative TemRA cells. The chain's CDR3 is CASSLKRDTPKFF. DNA of the CDR3: TGCGCCAGCAGCCTGAAGCGGGATACGCCAAAGTTCTTC. Full variable domain (remainder filled in from reference TRBV5-1 and TRBJ2-1): KAGVTQTPRYLIKTRGQQVTLSCSPISGHRSVSWYQQTPGQGLQFLFEYFSETQRNKGNFPGRFSGRQFSNSRSEMNVSTLELGDSALYLCASSLKRDTPKFFGPGTRLTVL.